This T cell receptor (beta chain) stems from a study of beta chain features in type 1 diabetes. About the research overall: Patient and healthy donor groups were alike in age, gender and cell yields. Study outcomes and limitations: The similarity of naive, central memory and Treg TCRB repertoires appeared greater among patients than among healthy donors.

For this clone: As yet, its antigen is unknown.

Investigators reverse transcribed all isolated RNA, so they sequenced expressed TCRB transcripts. Only in-frame clones appear in the TCRdb table, and some are missing; sequencing was by immunoSEQ multiplex PCR. The table includes fewer than 250,000 clones, 55% to 70% detected once. The J segment lost 3 bases and the V segment lost 4 bases, leaving 0 bases of the junction unmatched. This CDR3 is 12 amino acids long. The germline gives CDR1 MNHEY, CDR2 SMNVEV (reference sequence). The source of this sequence is a man younger than 45 in good health. The chain joins TRBV27 to TRBJ2-7; TRBD1 matches 7 bases. Specimen: naive CD4+ T cells from blood. DNA for the CDR3: TGTGCCAGCAGTTCAGGGGGCTACGAGCAGTACTTC. Amino acids: CASSSGGYEQYF.